Listed below are T cell receptor beta chains from one sample, sequenced in a study of cytomegalovirus exposure and HLA in healthy donors. Assay used: immunoSEQ multiplex PCR; TCRdb lists only in-frame clones, some missing. Among fewer than 250,000 clones listed, more than 80% were seen once. The sample was PBMCs. Receptors were obtained from a man between 25 and 39 years old in good health and CMV-seronegative. The CDR3 runs from the conserved cysteine through the conserved F or W. A D gene is named only where the DNA matches it firmly. Size values are once, few and many counts, or a class for expanded clones, and some rows have none.

V gene	J gene	clone size	D gene	CDR3 DNA	CDR3 protein
TRBV29-1	TRBJ1-1	once	.	TGCAGCGCCGAACAGGGTTTGCCTGAAGCTTTCTTT	CSAEQGLPEAFF
TRBV27	TRBJ2-1	few	.	TGTGCCAGCAGTTCCGGACTCAACTACAATGAGCAGTTCTTC	CASSSGLNYNEQFF
TRBV7-2	TRBJ2-7	.	.	TGTGCCAGCAGCTTATCCGACTTCGGCGAGCAGTACTTC	CASSLSDFGEQYF
TRBV7-8	TRBJ1-1	.	.	TGTGCCAGCAGCCCGGTGGAGGAGGGGAACACTGAAGCTTTCTTT	CASSPVEEGNTEAFF
TRBV27	TRBJ2-1	.	TRBD2	TGTGCCAGCAGTTTATCCCCACTAGCGGGGCTACCGACGTTATATCAGTACAATGAGCAGTTCTTC	CASSLSPLAGLPTLYQYNEQFF
TRBV2	TRBJ1-2	.	TRBD1	TGTGCCAGCACCCAGGGGGGCGCCTATGGCTACACCTTC	CASTQGGAYGYTF
TRBV5-1	TRBJ1-4	.	TRBD1	TGCGCCAGCAGCCCGGGACAGGGGGCGTACGAAAAACTGTTTTTT	CASSPGQGAYEKLFF
TRBV5-7	TRBJ2-3	.	.	TGTGCCAGCAGCCTATCCAAAGGGGGGGCTTTCGCAGATACGCAGTATTTT	CASSLSKGGAFADTQYF
TRBV29-1	TRBJ1-4	.	.	TGCAGCGTTGGGGGGGGAACTAATGAAAAACTGTTTTTT	CSVGGGTNEKLFF
TRBV14	TRBJ1-6	.	.	TGTGCCAGCAGCCAAGAAACGATGGGCTCACCCCTCCACTTT	CASSQETMGSPLHF
TRBV4-1	TRBJ2-5	.	.	TGCGCCAGCAGCCTGGGGGCAGAGGAGACCCAGTACTTC	CASSLGAEETQYF
TRBV11-2	TRBJ2-7	once	.	TGTGCCAGCAGCTTAGTAGGTAGAGGTAATTACGAGCAGTACTTC	CASSLVGRGNYEQYF
TRBV5-4	TRBJ2-5	.	.	TGTGCCAGCAGCTTGTTCTTCCAAGAGACCCAGTACTTC	CASSLFFQETQYF
TRBV7-2	TRBJ1-4	.	.	TGTGCCAGCAGCCCGCCAGGGTGGGGTAATAATGAAAAACTGTTTTTT	CASSPPGWGNNEKLFF
TRBV28	TRBJ1-3	.	.	TGTGCCAGCAGGCCCCACAGGGCTGGAAACACCATATATTTT	CASRPHRAGNTIYF
TRBV28	TRBJ2-3	.	TRBD1	TGTGCCAGCAGTCCGGACAGGGTTGGCCCAGATACGCAGTACTTT	CASSPDRVGPDTQYF
TRBV6-6	TRBJ2-5	.	TRBD2	TGTGCCAGCAGTCATAGCGGGGGGTTCCTCGGTGAGACCCAGTACTTC	CASSHSGGFLGETQYF
TRBV29-1	TRBJ2-1	once	.	TGCAGCGGTTGGACAACAGTCCCTCGGAACAATGAGCAGTTCTTC	CSGWTTVPRNNEQFF
TRBV5-6	TRBJ1-4	few	.	TGTGCCAGCAGCCCCAGGAACGGGGGAGACGAAAAACTGTTTTTT	CASSPRNGGDEKLFF
TRBV30	TRBJ1-5	few	.	TGTGCCTGGAGTTACGGGGGGGGGCATCAGCCCCAGCATTTT	CAWSYGGGHQPQHF
TRBV10-3	TRBJ2-3	.	TRBD2	TGTGCCATCAGTGAGAGCCTAGCGGGGGGGCGCGGTCCAGATACGCAGTATTTT	CAISESLAGGRGPDTQYF
TRBV5-1	TRBJ2-7	.	.	TGCGCCAGCAGCTTTACACCAGGGGAGCAGTACTTC	CASSFTPGEQYF
TRBV28	TRBJ2-7	.	TRBD2	TGTGCCAGCAGCGACGACGGACTAGCGGGGCTTTACGAGCAGTACTTC	CASSDDGLAGLYEQYF
TRBV4-3	TRBJ2-2	few	.	TGCGCCAGCAGCCCTTACCCCCAGGGGGGAAACACCGGGGAGCTGTTTTTT	CASSPYPQGGNTGELFF
TRBV9	TRBJ2-5	.	.	TGTGCCAGCAGCGTAGAGGCTAGCCGCCAAGAGACCCAGTACTTC	CASSVEASRQETQYF
TRBV20-1	TRBJ1-1	.	.	TGCAGTGCCGGACAGCCCACTGAAGCTTTCTTT	CSAGQPTEAFF
TRBV28	TRBJ1-1	.	.	TGTGCCAGCAGCGCCGGGACACAGAACACTGAAGCTTTCTTT	CASSAGTQNTEAFF
TRBV20-1	TRBJ1-4	.	.	TGCAGTGCTAGACTAGCCGAAAAACTGTTTTTT	CSARLAEKLFF
TRBV28	TRBJ2-7	once	.	TGTGCCAGCAGTTTTCAGGGATATCCCTACGAGCAGTACTTC	CASSFQGYPYEQYF
TRBV28	TRBJ2-7	once	.	TGTGCCAGCAGAGGGGTTGGGTCCTACGAGCAGTACTTC	CASRGVGSYEQYF
TRBV29-1	TRBJ2-3	.	TRBD1	TGCAGCGTTGCAACAGGGGGCGGAGTAGATACGCAGTATTTT	CSVATGGGVDTQYF
TRBV2	TRBJ2-3	.	TRBD2	TGTGCCATCCAACGGGGCGGGGGGGGCACAGATACGCAGTATTTT	CAIQRGGGGTDTQYF
TRBV4-1	TRBJ1-2	.	TRBD1	TGCGCCAGCAGCCAAGCCGGGACAGGGCTCTATGGCTACACCTTC	CASSQAGTGLYGYTF
TRBV5-1	TRBJ2-5	.	TRBD2	TGCGCCAGTACGGGACTAGCGGGGGTGACCCAGTACTTC	CASTGLAGVTQYF
TRBV7-2	TRBJ1-2	.	.	TGTGCCAGCAGCTTAAATCAGGGTGGGAGCTACACCTTC	CASSLNQGGSYTF
TRBV5-6	TRBJ2-5	.	TRBD2	TGTGCCAGCAGCTTGGAACCTAGCGGGGGCCGGGGTGGTTCGCACTTC	CASSLEPSGGRGGSHF
TRBV6-6	TRBJ1-5	.	TRBD1	TGTGCCAGCAGACTCACGACAGGGAGTCAGCCCCAGCATTTT	CASRLTTGSQPQHF
TRBV27	TRBJ1-6	.	.	TGTGCCAGCAGCCGTAATTCACCCCTCCACTTT	CASSRNSPLHF
TRBV28	TRBJ2-7	.	TRBD1	TGTGCCAGCAGTTTACAGGGGGACGTCTACGAGCAGTACTTC	CASSLQGDVYEQYF
TRBV10-3	TRBJ2-7	.	.	TGTGCCATCAGTGCCCTCCAGGGCTCCTACGAGCAGTACTTC	CAISALQGSYEQYF
TRBV6-6	TRBJ1-2	.	TRBD1	TGTGCCAGCATTGCGGCAGGGGGCTCAGTCTATGGCTACACCTTC	CASIAAGGSVYGYTF
TRBV10-1	TRBJ1-6	.	TRBD1	TGCGCCAGCAGTACAGGGGGCAGAGGGAATTCACCCCTCCACTTT	CASSTGGRGNSPLHF
TRBV7-9	TRBJ2-1	once	.	TGTGCCAGCGGCCCCAATGAGCAGTTCTTC	CASGPNEQFF
TRBV15	TRBJ2-7	.	TRBD1	TGTGCCACCAGCAGGGGGACAGGGGGAGGCTACGAGCAGTACTTC	CATSRGTGGGYEQYF
TRBV27	TRBJ1-1	.	.	TGTGCCAGCAATTCAGGGGTGAACACTGAAGCTTTCTTT	CASNSGVNTEAFF
TRBV5-6	TRBJ2-3	.	TRBD2	TGTGCCAGCAGCCCGCTGGGACTAGCGGGGGCAGGCGATACGCAGTATTTT	CASSPLGLAGAGDTQYF
TRBV28	TRBJ1-1	.	TRBD1	TGTGCCAGCCGGACCACAGGGGGAATCACTGAAGCTTTCTTT	CASRTTGGITEAFF
TRBV28	TRBJ1-5	.	TRBD1	TGTGCCAGCAGATCCGGGACAGGGGGCAATCAGCCCCAGCATTTT	CASRSGTGGNQPQHF
TRBV25-1	TRBJ1-6	.	TRBD1	TGTGCCAGCAGCGGGGGGACAGGTCGTTCACCCCTCCACTTT	CASSGGTGRSPLHF
TRBV27	TRBJ1-5	.	.	TGTGCCAGCATGAGCGGGGTGGGCGCCAATCAGCCCCAGCATTTT	CASMSGVGANQPQHF
TRBV7-2	TRBJ2-7	.	TRBD2	TGTGCCAGCAGCTTAGGGGCGCGGGGGTCACCCTACGAGCAGTACTTC	CASSLGARGSPYEQYF
TRBV25-1	TRBJ2-7	.	TRBD1	TGTGCCAGCAGTGACCCGGGACAGGGTGGTTACGAGCAGTACTTC	CASSDPGQGGYEQYF
TRBV6-6	TRBJ2-1	.	TRBD2	TGTGCCAGCAGTGCAGGGACTAGCGGATACAATGAGCAGTTCTTC	CASSAGTSGYNEQFF
TRBV27	TRBJ1-2	.	TRBD1	TGTGCCAGCAGTTTATCTAGGACAGGAGGGGTCTATGGCTACACCTTC	CASSLSRTGGVYGYTF
TRBV28	TRBJ2-7	.	.	TGTGCCAGCAGTTTCGCGCAGGGCAAGCAGTACTTC	CASSFAQGKQYF